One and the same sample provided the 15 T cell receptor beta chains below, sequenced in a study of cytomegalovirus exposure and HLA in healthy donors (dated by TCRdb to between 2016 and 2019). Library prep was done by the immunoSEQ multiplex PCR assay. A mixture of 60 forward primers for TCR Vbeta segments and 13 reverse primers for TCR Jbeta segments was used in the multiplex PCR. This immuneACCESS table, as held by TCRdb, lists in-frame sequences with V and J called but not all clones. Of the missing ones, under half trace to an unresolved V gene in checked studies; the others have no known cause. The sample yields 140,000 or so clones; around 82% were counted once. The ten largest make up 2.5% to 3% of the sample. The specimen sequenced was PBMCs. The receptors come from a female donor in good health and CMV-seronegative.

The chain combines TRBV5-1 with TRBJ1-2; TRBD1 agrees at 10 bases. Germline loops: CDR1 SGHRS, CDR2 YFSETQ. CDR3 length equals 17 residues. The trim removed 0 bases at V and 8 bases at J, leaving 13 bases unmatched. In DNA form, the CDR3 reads TGCGCCAGCAGCTTGGGATCAGGGGACAGGGGCTTGAGGGGCTACACCTTC. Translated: CASSLGSGDRGLRGYTF. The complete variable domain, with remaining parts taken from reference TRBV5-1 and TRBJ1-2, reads KAGVTQTPRYLIKTRGQQVTLSCSPISGHRSVSWYQQTPGQGLQFLFEYFSETQRNKGNFPGRFSGRQFSNSRSEMNVSTLELGDSALYLCASSLGSGDRGLRGYTFGSGTRLTVV.

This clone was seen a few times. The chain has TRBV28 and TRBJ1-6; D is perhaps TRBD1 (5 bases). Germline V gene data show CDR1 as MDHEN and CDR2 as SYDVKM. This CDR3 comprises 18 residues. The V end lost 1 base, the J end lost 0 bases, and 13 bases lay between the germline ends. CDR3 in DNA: TGTGCCAGCAGTTTATCGGCAGGGCTTGGCTCCTATAATTCACCCCTCCACTTT. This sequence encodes CASSLSAGLGSYNSPLHF.

This CDR3 is CASSPRGLAGFSSYNEQFF. CDR3 sequence (DNA): TGTGCCAGCAGCCCGAGGGGTCTAGCGGGATTTAGCTCCTACAATGAGCAGTTCTTC. The V gene is TRBV5-8, the J gene TRBJ2-1; the match to TRBD2 covers 9 bases. This CDR3 is built from 19 residues. The V gene end was trimmed by 4 bases and the J gene end by 0 bases; junction bases not matched to a gene: 14. Germline V gene lookup returns CDR1 SGHTS and CDR2 YDEGEE.

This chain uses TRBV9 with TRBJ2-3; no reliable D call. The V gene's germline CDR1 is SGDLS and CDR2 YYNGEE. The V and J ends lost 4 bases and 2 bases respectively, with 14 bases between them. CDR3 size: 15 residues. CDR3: CASSQAAPNTDTQYF. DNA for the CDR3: TGTGCCAGCAGCCAGGCAGCCCCCAACACAGATACGCAGTATTTT.

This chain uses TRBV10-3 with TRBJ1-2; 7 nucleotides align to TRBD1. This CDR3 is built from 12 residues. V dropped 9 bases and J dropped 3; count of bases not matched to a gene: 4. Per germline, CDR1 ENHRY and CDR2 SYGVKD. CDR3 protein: CAITGTDYGYTF. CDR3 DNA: TGTGCCATTACCGGGACAGACTATGGCTACACCTTC.

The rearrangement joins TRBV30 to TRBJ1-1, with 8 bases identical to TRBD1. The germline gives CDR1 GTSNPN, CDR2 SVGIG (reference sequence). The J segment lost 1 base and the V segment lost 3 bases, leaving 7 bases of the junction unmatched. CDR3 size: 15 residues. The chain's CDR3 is CAWSPRQGWNTEAFF. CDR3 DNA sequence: TGTGCCTGGAGCCCGCGACAGGGGTGGAACACTGAAGCTTTCTTT.

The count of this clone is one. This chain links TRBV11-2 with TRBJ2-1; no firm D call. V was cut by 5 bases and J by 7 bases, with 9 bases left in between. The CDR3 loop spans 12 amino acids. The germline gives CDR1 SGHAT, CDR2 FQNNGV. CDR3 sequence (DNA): TGTGCCAGCAGCGCCCAGAAGAATGAGCAGTTCTTC. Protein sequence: CASSAQKNEQFF.

The CDR3 reads CASSVGPSGYNEQFF. CDR3 DNA: TGTGCCAGCAGCGTAGGGCCTAGCGGCTACAATGAGCAGTTCTTC. This sequence joins TRBV9 and TRBJ2-1; 7 positions agree with TRBD2. J lost 3 bases, V lost 0 bases, and 3 bases had no gene match. The CDR3 sequence is 15 residues long. In germline, CDR1 is SGDLS, CDR2 YYNGEE.

CDR3 protein: CASRVDRAGGQPQHF. CDR3 nucleotide sequence: TGTGCCAGCAGAGTCGACAGGGCGGGTGGTCAGCCCCAGCATTTT. The gene calls are TRBV6-1 and TRBJ1-5; TRBD1 agrees at 7 bases. CDR1 and CDR2 (germline): MNHNS, SASEGT. V was clipped by 6 bases and J by 6 bases; unmatched bases: 11. CDR3 length: 15 amino acids.

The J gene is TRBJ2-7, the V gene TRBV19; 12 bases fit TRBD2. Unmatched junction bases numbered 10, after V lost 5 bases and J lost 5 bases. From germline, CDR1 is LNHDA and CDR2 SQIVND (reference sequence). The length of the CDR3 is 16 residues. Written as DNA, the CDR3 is TGTGCCAGTAGTTCCCACCCGACTAGCGGGAGCCACGAGCAGTACTTC. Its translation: CASSSHPTSGSHEQYF.

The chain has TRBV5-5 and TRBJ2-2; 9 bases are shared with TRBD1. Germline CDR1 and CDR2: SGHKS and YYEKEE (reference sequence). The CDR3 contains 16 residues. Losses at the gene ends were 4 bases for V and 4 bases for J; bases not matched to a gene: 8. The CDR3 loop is CASSPLGTGITGELFF. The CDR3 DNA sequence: TGTGCCAGCAGCCCCCTGGGGACAGGGATCACCGGGGAGCTGTTTTTT.

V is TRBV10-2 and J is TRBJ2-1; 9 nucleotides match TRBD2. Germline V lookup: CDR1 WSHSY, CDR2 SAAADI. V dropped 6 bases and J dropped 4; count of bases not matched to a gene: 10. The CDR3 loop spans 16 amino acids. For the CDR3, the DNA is TGCGCCAGCAGCAGACTAGCGGAAGGATATTACAATGAGCAGTTCTTC. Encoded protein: CASSRLAEGYYNEQFF.

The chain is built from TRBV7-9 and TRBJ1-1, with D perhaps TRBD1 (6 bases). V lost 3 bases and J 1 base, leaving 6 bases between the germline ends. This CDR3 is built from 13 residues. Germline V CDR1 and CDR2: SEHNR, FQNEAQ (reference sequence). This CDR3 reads CASSLGQNTEAFF. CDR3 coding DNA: TGTGCCAGCAGCTTGGGACAGAACACTGAAGCTTTCTTT.

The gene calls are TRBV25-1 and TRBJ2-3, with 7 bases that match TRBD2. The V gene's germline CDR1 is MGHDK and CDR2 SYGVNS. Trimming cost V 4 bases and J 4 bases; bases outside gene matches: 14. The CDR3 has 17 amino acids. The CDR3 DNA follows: TGTGCCAGCAGTGTTAGTCAGACTAGCTTCGGGGCAGATACGCAGTATTTT. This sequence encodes CASSVSQTSFGADTQYF.

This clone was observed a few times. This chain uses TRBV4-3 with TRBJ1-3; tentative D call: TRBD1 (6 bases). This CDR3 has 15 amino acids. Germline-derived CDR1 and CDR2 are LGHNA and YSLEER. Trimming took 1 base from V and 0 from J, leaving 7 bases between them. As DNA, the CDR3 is TGCGCCAGCAGCCAAGTAGGGGGCTCTGGAAACACCATATATTTT. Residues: CASSQVGGSGNTIYF.